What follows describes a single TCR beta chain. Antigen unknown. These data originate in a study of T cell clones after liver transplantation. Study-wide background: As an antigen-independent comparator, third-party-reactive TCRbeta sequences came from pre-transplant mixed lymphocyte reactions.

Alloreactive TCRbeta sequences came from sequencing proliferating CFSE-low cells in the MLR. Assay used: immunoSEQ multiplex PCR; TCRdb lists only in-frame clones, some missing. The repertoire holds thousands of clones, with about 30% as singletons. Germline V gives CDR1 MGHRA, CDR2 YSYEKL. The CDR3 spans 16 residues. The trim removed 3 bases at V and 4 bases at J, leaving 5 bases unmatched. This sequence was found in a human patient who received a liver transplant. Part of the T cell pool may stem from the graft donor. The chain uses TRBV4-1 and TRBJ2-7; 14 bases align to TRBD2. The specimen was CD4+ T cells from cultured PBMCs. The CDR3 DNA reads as TGCGCCAGCAGCCACGGGACTAGCGGGAGTACGTACGAGCAGTACTTC. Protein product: CASSHGTSGSTYEQYF.